This section outlines one T cell receptor beta chain sequence together with its context. The CDR3 regions of TCR beta were amplified from RNA transcripts. First-round RT-PCR with HTBI primers amplified the TCR CDR3 region. TCRdb recomputed calls from the multiplex PCR reads with MiXCR, one row per CDR3 protein. The table records roughly 200,000 distinct CDR3 sequences, around 17% of them present only once. This sample is part of a study of T cells in Graves' hyperthyroidism and ophthalmopathy. Overall study: Peripheral blood sampling occurred at initial diagnosis, before any treatment.

This receptor was identified in a middle-aged man with Graves' hyperthyroidism. Specimen: blood.

This CDR3 is CASSLEQSPPFF. CDR3 nucleotide sequence: TGTGCCAGCAGTTTAGAACAGTCTCCTCCGTTCTTC. The rearrangement joins TRBV28 to TRBJ2-1, with D unclear. V shed 2 bases and J shed 15 bases, with 14 bases lying between them. CDR1 is MDHEN and CDR2 is SYDVKM in the germline V gene. The CDR3 runs 12 residues.